The 21 T cell receptor beta chains reported below all come from one sample, sequenced in a study of T cell repertoires in cytomegalovirus infection. Their target antigens are unknown. TCRdb ran MiXCR on the reads and lists one entry per CDR3 protein. This sample carries about 160,000 distinct CDR3 sequences, roughly a fifth of them seen once, and the ten largest clones take 25%. The sample consisted of CD8+ T cells from cultured PBMCs, taken from culture after CMV antigen stimulation. The receptors originated from a human donor in good health (CMV status not recorded). Some clones in this sample may be carry-over from other donors' samples.

This clonotype was recorded at least ten times. The DNA for the CDR3 is TGTGCCAGCAGCCCAACAGGGGACTATGGCTACACCTTC. It encodes CASSPTGDYGYTF. V is TRBV11-2 and J is TRBJ1-2; TRBD1 agrees at 7 bases. Germline CDR1 SGHAT, CDR2 FQNNGV. J gave up 3 bases and V 5 bases, and 3 bases lay outside the gene matches. CDR3 length equals 13 residues.

The table lists this clonotype with a few counts. The V and J genes are TRBV7-2 and TRBJ2-3; 10 bases line up with TRBD2. The CDR3 length is 16 residues. V shed 2 bases, J shed 4 bases, and the junction held 6 bases outside the gene matches. Germline V gene lookup returns CDR1 SGHTA and CDR2 FQGNSA. This CDR3 is CASSLLAGASSDTQYF. The CDR3 DNA reads TGTGCCAGCAGCTTACTAGCGGGGGCCTCATCAGATACGCAGTATTTT.

This clonotype was observed a few times. The V call is TRBV6-5, the J call TRBJ1-5; TRBD1 might be the D (6 bases). The V gene lost 5 bases and the J gene lost 3 bases, with 11 bases spanning the gap. Per the germline V gene, CDR1 is MNHEY and CDR2 is SVGAGI. CDR3 length: 14 amino acids. CDR3 loop: CASSGGGFNQPQHF. As DNA, the CDR3 is TGTGCCAGCAGTGGGGGGGGCTTCAATCAGCCCCAGCATTTT.

The chain couples TRBV27 to TRBJ2-4; D is ambiguous. V shed 2 bases and J shed 0 bases, with 5 bases lying between them. Germline loops: CDR1 MNHEY, CDR2 SMNVEV (reference sequence). The CDR3 runs 14 residues. The CDR3 sequence is CASSLTVAKNIQYF. Written as DNA, the CDR3 is TGTGCCAGCAGTTTAACAGTAGCCAAAAACATTCAGTACTTC.

The rearrangement links TRBV7-8 to TRBJ1-1; D is possibly TRBD1 (5 bases). Germline V gene sequence: CDR1 SGHVS, CDR2 FQNEAQ. Trimming took 4 bases from V and 6 from J, leaving 18 bases between them. This CDR3 has 15 amino acids. The CDR3 nucleotides read TGTGCCAGCAGCTCCTCCGGGACCCCAGGCGCTGAAGCTTTCTTT. Translating it yields CASSSSGTPGAEAFF.

The V and J genes are TRBV6-6 and TRBJ2-1, with D uncertain. V lost 6 bases and J 0 bases, leaving 9 bases between the germline ends. There are 14 residues in the CDR3. CDR1 and CDR2 from the germline V gene are MNHNY and SVGAGI (reference sequence). The CDR3 sequence is CASSPTNSYNEQFF. CDR3 sequence (DNA): TGTGCCAGCAGCCCCACCAACTCCTACAATGAGCAGTTCTTC.

This clonotype was seen a handful of times. This chain links TRBV7-2 with TRBJ2-7; D gene uncertain. This CDR3 is 12 amino acids long. V lost 8 bases and J lost 4, with 12 bases in between. The germline V gene encodes CDR1 SGHTA and CDR2 FQGNSA. The CDR3 loop is CASFRSSYEQYF. CDR3 coding DNA: TGTGCCAGCTTCCGGAGTAGTTACGAGCAGTACTTC.

The J gene is TRBJ1-5, the V gene TRBV7-2; no clear D gene. Germline V CDR1 and CDR2: SGHTA, FQGNSA. V was clipped by 1 base and J by 7 bases, with 20 bases between them. There are 17 residues in the CDR3. In DNA form, the CDR3 reads TGTGCCAGCAGCTTAGATCCGTTCGGGTCTTTGCGGCAGCCCCAGCATTTT. Translation gives CASSLDPFGSLRQPQHF.

This chain connects TRBV7-8 to TRBJ2-3; no definite D call. The CDR3 consists of 13 residues. The ends were cut back, 3 bases at V and 0 bases at J, with 4 bases in the middle. CDR1 and CDR2 (germline): SGHVS, FQNEAQ. CDR3 nucleotides: TGTGCCAGCAGCTTTGACAGCACAGATACGCAGTATTTT. This gives the protein CASSFDSTDTQYF. The variable domain in full, with the rest retrieved from reference TRBV7-8 and TRBJ2-3, is GAGVSQSPRYKVAKRGQDVALRCDPISGHVSLFWYQQALGQGPEFLTYFQNEAQLDKSGLPSDRFFAERPEGSVSTLKIQRTQQEDSAVYLCASSFDSTDTQYFGPGTRLTVL.

The chain couples TRBV7-8 to TRBJ1-1, with D uncertain. The CDR3 runs 13 residues. The V end was cut by 1 base, the J end by 4 bases, with 7 bases between. Per germline, CDR1 SGHVS and CDR2 FQNEAQ. CDR3 region: CASSLGSFTEAFF. The CDR3 coding sequence is TGTGCCAGCAGCTTAGGCAGTTTCACTGAAGCTTTCTTT.

The rearrangement joins TRBV7-6 to TRBJ1-4; 7 nucleotides match TRBD1. The V and J ends lost 3 bases and 5 bases, in that order; junction bases with no gene match: 3. The length of the CDR3 is 14 residues. Looked up from germline, CDR1 is SGHVS and CDR2 is FNYEAQ. The CDR3 bases are TGTGCCAGCAGCTTCGGGACAGAAAATGAAAAACTGTTTTTT. This sequence encodes CASSFGTENEKLFF.

The sample holds a few counts of this clonotype. V usage is TRBV7-2 and J usage is TRBJ1-2; 9 bases line up with TRBD1. V lost 1 base, J lost 2 bases, and 11 bases stayed unmatched. CDR3 size: 18 residues. Germline lookup yields CDR1 SGHTA and CDR2 FQGNSA. CDR3 coding DNA: TGTGCCAGCAGCTTAGGTGGGACAGGGCGAAATATGAACTATGGCTACACCTTC. As protein: CASSLGGTGRNMNYGYTF.

This clonotype was seen a single time. The chain employs TRBV7-8 and TRBJ1-5; D uncertain. Deletions cut 5 bases from V and 6 bases from J, with 17 bases between. Looked up from germline, CDR1 is SGHVS and CDR2 is FQNEAQ. This CDR3 is 15 amino acids long. CDR3 region: CASSLSGWNGQPQHF. The CDR3 coding sequence is TGTGCCAGCAGCCTGTCCGGCTGGAATGGTCAGCCCCAGCATTTT.

This clonotype came up a few times. The chain uses TRBV6-2 or TRBV6-3 and TRBJ1-5; the match to TRBD1 covers 8 bases. Germline V gene lookup returns CDR1 MNHEY and CDR2 SVGEGT. Trimming at V came to 2 bases and at J to 1 base, leaving 10 bases not matched to a gene. The CDR3 consists of 18 residues. The CDR3 nucleotides read TGTGCCAGCAGTTACGCAATAGACAGGGGAGGAAGCAATCAGCCCCAGCATTTT. Its protein product is CASSYAIDRGGSNQPQHF.

This sequence joins TRBV6-1 and TRBJ1-1; 7 nucleotides align to TRBD1. CDR3 length: 11 amino acids. The germline V gene has CDR1 MNHNS and CDR2 SASEGT. The CDR3 loop reads CMTGFNTEAFF. The CDR3 nucleotides read TGTATGACAGGGTTTAACACTGAAGCTTTCTTT.

This clonotype was picked up a small number of times. This rearrangement joins TRBV2 to TRBJ1-1; a weak D match, TRBD1 (6 bases). This CDR3 is built from 15 residues. Trimming shortened V by 3 bases and J by 1 base, and 12 bases separated the two germline ends. In germline, CDR1 is SNHLY, CDR2 FYNNEI. The CDR3 nucleotides read TGTGCCAGCAGTGACCACAGGGTTAGGAACACTGAAGCTTTCTTT. This encodes CASSDHRVRNTEAFF.

The chain combines TRBV6-5 with TRBJ2-7; D possibly corresponds to TRBD1 (7 bases). This CDR3 contains 14 residues. The V end was cut by 0 bases, the J end by 4 bases, with 10 bases between. The germline CDR1 and CDR2 sequences are MNHEY and SVGAGI. This CDR3 reads CASSYSPGGYEQYF. For the CDR3, the DNA is TGTGCCAGCAGTTACTCGCCAGGGGGGTACGAGCAGTACTTC.

The V and J genes are TRBV11-2 and TRBJ1-2; TRBD1 matches at 7 bases. Germline loops: CDR1 SGHAT, CDR2 FQNNGV. This CDR3 comprises 14 residues. V gave up 2 bases and J gave up 2 bases; unmatched junction bases: 2. CDR3 amino acids: CASSLKTGNYGYTF. The CDR3 region has the DNA TGTGCCAGCAGCTTAAAGACAGGGAACTATGGCTACACCTTC.

This clonotype was found a few times. This chain connects TRBV7-9 to TRBJ1-1, with D possibly being TRBD1 (5 bases). The CDR3 length is 16 residues. CDR1 and CDR2 (germline): SEHNR, FQNEAQ (reference sequence). V was shortened by 5 bases and J by 3 bases, with 19 bases between the two germline ends. The CDR3 sequence: CASSPKKRGADTEAFF. CDR3 in DNA: TGTGCCAGCAGCCCAAAGAAACGGGGCGCGGACACTGAAGCTTTCTTT.

The V gene is TRBV7-2, the J gene TRBJ1-6, with a tentative D call TRBD1 (6 bases). Germline V gene sequence: CDR1 SGHTA, CDR2 FQGNSA. CDR3 size: 14 residues. Trimming removed 6 bases from V and 11 bases from J, with 17 bases in between. The CDR3 sequence: CASSGTGTRTPLHF. DNA for the CDR3: TGTGCCAGCAGTGGTACAGGGACGAGAACACCCCTCCACTTT. Variable domain in full (rest from reference TRBV7-2 and TRBJ1-6): GAGVSQSPSNKVTEKGKDVELRCDPISGHTALYWYRQSLGQGLEFLIYFQGNSAPDKSGLPSDRFSAERTGGSVSTLTIQRTQQEDSAVYLCASSGTGTRTPLHFGNGTRLTVT.

This clonotype was counted a few times. The chain employs TRBV7-2 and TRBJ1-6; unclear D gene. Per the germline V gene, CDR1 is SGHTA and CDR2 is FQGNSA. V shed 4 bases and J shed 4 bases, with 14 bases lying between them. The CDR3 sequence is 16 residues long. DNA for the CDR3: TGTGCCAGCAGCTCCGCCAATACACGGTATAATTCACCCCTCCACTTT. Translated: CASSSANTRYNSPLHF.